The 25 T cell receptor beta chains below come from one sample, sequenced in a study of blood T cell repertoires in COVID-19. Produced via immunoSEQ multiplex PCR; TCRdb's table is partial and in-frame only. The table lists 200,000 to 250,000 clones, 80% to 90% of them singletons. The sample was peripheral blood. The source is a man aged 50 to 60 with active or convalescent COVID-19.

This sequence joins TRBV3-1 (or the pseudogene TRBV3-2) and TRBJ2-2; D remains unclear. The V gene's germline CDR1 is LGHDT and CDR2 YNNKEL (reference sequence). There are 14 residues in the CDR3. Trimming shortened V by 2 bases and J by 7 bases, and 11 bases separated the two germline ends. Here the CDR3 reads CASSQLEYRGELFF. CDR3 nucleotides: TGTGCCAGCAGCCAACTGGAGTACCGCGGGGAGCTGTTTTTT.

The chain couples TRBV13 to TRBJ2-7, with a weak D call TRBD1 (6 bases). Trimming left V 0 bases short and J 4 bases short, with 7 bases between. Germline V lookup: CDR1 PRHDT, CDR2 FYEKMQ (reference sequence). CDR3 length: 13 residues. In nucleotides, the CDR3 is TGTGCCAGCAGCTTAGGGGACAGATACGAGCAGTACTTC. Translated, it gives CASSLGDRYEQYF.

The V and J genes are TRBV5-6 and TRBJ1-6; tentatively, D is TRBD1 (5 bases). The CDR3 sequence is 13 residues long. Between the trimmed V and J ends, which lost 4 bases and 7 bases, there was a span of 9 bases. Germline V gene lookup returns CDR1 SGHDT and CDR2 YYEEEE. This chain's CDR3 is CASSQGSNSPLHF. DNA for the CDR3: TGTGCCAGCAGCCAGGGTAGCAATTCACCCCTCCACTTT.

In this sample, this clone turned up a few times. The rearrangement joins TRBV29-1 to TRBJ1-3; 8 bases are shared with TRBD1. Per the germline V gene, CDR1 is SQVTM and CDR2 is ANQGSEA. Trimming at V came to 7 bases and at J to 2 bases, leaving 7 bases not matched to a gene. CDR3 length: 14 amino acids. The CDR3 protein is CSADREMAGNTIYF. The CDR3 nucleotides read TGCAGCGCGGACAGGGAAATGGCTGGAAACACCATATATTTT.

This sequence joins TRBV28 and TRBJ2-2; TRBD1 matches at 8 bases. Germline V CDR1 and CDR2: MDHEN, SYDVKM. V gave up 8 bases and J gave up 7 bases; unmatched junction bases: 9. This CDR3 region has 14 residues. The CDR3 coding sequence is TGTGCCAGCTCTCAGGGGGCCGGAGTCGGGGAGCTGTTTTTT. Protein: CASSQGAGVGELFF.

The CDR3 nucleotides read TGTGCCAGCAGCCCGCAGGTCGTAGGCGGGGGAGAGACCCAGTACTTC. This codes for CASSPQVVGGGETQYF. The chain joins TRBV11-2 to TRBJ2-5, with TRBD2 matching 7 bases. The CDR3 sequence is 16 residues long. Germline V gives CDR1 SGHAT, CDR2 FQNNGV. The V segment lost 5 bases and the J segment 4 bases; nucleotides outside the gene matches: 13.

The chain is built from TRBV28 and TRBJ2-1; 10 bases fit TRBD2. The length of the CDR3 is 13 residues. Germline loops: CDR1 MDHEN, CDR2 SYDVKM. The CDR3 nucleotides are TGTTCAACCGGTACTAGCGGGGTTCCACTCCAGTTCTTC. Its translation: CSTGTSGVPLQFF.

CDR3 sequence (DNA): TGTGCCAGTAGTTTCCAGGGGATGAACACTGAAGCTTTCTTT. It translates to CASSFQGMNTEAFF. The rearrangement joins TRBV19 to TRBJ1-1, with TRBD1 as a possible D gene (6 bases). Trimming took off 5 bases at V and 0 bases at J, with 10 bases between the two ends. Germline CDR1 and CDR2: LNHDA and SQIVND (reference sequence). The CDR3 runs 14 residues. The whole variable domain, filled in from reference TRBV19 and TRBJ1-1, reads DGGITQSPKYLFRKEGQNVTLSCEQNLNHDAMYWYRQDPGQGLRLIYYSQIVNDFQKGDIAEGYSVSREKKESFPLTVTSAQKNPTAFYLCASSFQGMNTEAFFGQGTRLTVV.

V is TRBV3-1 (or the pseudogene TRBV3-2) and J is TRBJ2-1; D may be TRBD1 (6 bases). The CDR3 sequence is 13 residues long. Looked up from germline, CDR1 is LGHDT and CDR2 is YNNKEL (reference sequence). V lost 4 bases and J 10 bases, leaving 14 bases between the germline ends. CDR3 amino acids: CASSRLQGLEQFF. The CDR3 DNA reads as TGTGCCAGCAGCCGACTACAGGGATTAGAGCAGTTCTTC.

This chain joins TRBV15 and TRBJ2-1; 12 nucleotides align to TRBD2. V was pared by 1 base and J by 5 bases, with 3 bases of the junction left unmatched. Germline CDR1 is LNHNV and CDR2 is YYDKDF (reference sequence). The CDR3 consists of 16 residues. CDR3 sequence (DNA): TGTGCCACCAGCAGAGGGGCTAGCGGGGGGGACAATGAGCAGTTCTTC. It is translated as CATSRGASGGDNEQFF.

The chain combines TRBV9 with TRBJ1-1; D is uncertain. The CDR3 runs 14 residues. Deletions cut 4 bases from V and 0 bases from J, with 10 bases between. Germline V gene data show CDR1 as SGDLS and CDR2 as YYNGEE. CDR3 DNA sequence: TGTGCCAGCAGCCCACAGATCATGAACACTGAAGCTTTCTTT. It translates to CASSPQIMNTEAFF.

The chain recombines TRBV6-5 with TRBJ1-1; a possible D gene is TRBD1 (5 bases). With 6 bases removed from V and 4 bases from J, the gap between germline ends came to 15 bases. From germline, CDR1 is MNHEY and CDR2 SVGAGI. This CDR3 has 14 amino acids. This chain's CDR3 is CASRAIRDLTEAFF. CDR3 nucleotide sequence: TGTGCCAGCAGGGCGATCAGGGATCTCACTGAAGCTTTCTTT.

This clone was recorded only once. The chain has TRBV7-3 and TRBJ2-1, with TRBD1 identical over 12 bases. Germline V gene lookup returns CDR1 SGHTA and CDR2 FQGTGA. The CDR3 spans 17 residues. J lost 4 bases, V lost 5 bases, and 9 bases had no gene match. The CDR3 nucleotides are TGTGCCAGCAGCATCTCGGGACAGGGGGCCGGGTACAATGAGCAGTTCTTC. Translated, it gives CASSISGQGAGYNEQFF.

This sequence joins TRBV7-3 and TRBJ2-3, with 11 nucleotides matching TRBD2. Trimming removed 3 bases from V and 4 bases from J; junction bases left unmatched: 6. There are 16 residues in the CDR3. Germline values: CDR1 SGHTA, CDR2 FQGTGA. CDR3 nucleotide sequence: TGTGCCAGCAGCTTCACTAGCGGGGGAGGATCAGATACGCAGTATTTT. Translating gives CASSFTSGGGSDTQYF.

The chain has TRBV27 and TRBJ1-4, with 9 bases lining up with TRBD1. This CDR3 is 15 amino acids long. Looked up from germline, CDR1 is MNHEY and CDR2 is SMNVEV (reference sequence). V lost 9 bases, J lost 6 bases, and 11 bases stayed unmatched. The CDR3 DNA reads TGTGCCAGAACCATGAACAGGGGGCAGTATGAAAAACTGTTTTTT. This translates into CARTMNRGQYEKLFF.

V is TRBV7-2 and J is TRBJ2-5; 14 bases agree with TRBD2. This CDR3 is 17 amino acids long. V shed 3 bases and J 5 bases; nucleotides not matched to a gene: 8. Germline V gene sequence: CDR1 SGHTA, CDR2 FQGNSA. CDR3 DNA sequence: TGTGCCAGCAGCTTGAGAACGGGACTAGCGGGAGACGAGACCCAGTACTTC. This codes for CASSLRTGLAGDETQYF.

This clone appeared once. The chain uses TRBV27 and TRBJ1-2, with a possible D match to TRBD1 (6 bases). The CDR3 length is 15 residues. Trimming took 6 bases from V and 0 from J, leaving 14 bases between them. CDR1 MNHEY and CDR2 SMNVEV come from the germline V gene (reference sequence). The CDR3: CASSWGGGANYGYTF. For the CDR3, the DNA is TGTGCCAGCAGCTGGGGAGGGGGAGCTAACTATGGCTACACCTTC.

The chain links TRBV7-2 to TRBJ2-5; D possibly corresponds to TRBD1 (6 bases). Germline CDR1 SGHTA, CDR2 FQGNSA. The V gene lost 4 bases and the J gene lost 1 base, with 7 bases spanning the gap. This CDR3 has 13 amino acids. CDR3 nucleotide sequence: TGTGCCAGCAGCTCGGACAGCCAAGAGACCCAGTACTTC. Protein product: CASSSDSQETQYF.

The genes are TRBV21-1 and TRBJ1-5; TRBD1 is the table's D call, not checked against the DNA. TRBV21-1 constitutes a pseudogene. The CDR3 sequence is 15 residues long. The CDR3 protein is CASSCRDRETQPQHF. The CDR3, as DNA: TGTGCCAGCAGCTGCCGGGACAGGGAAACCCAGCCCCAGCATTTT.

V gene TRBV7-2 combines with J gene TRBJ2-2; tentative D call: TRBD1 (6 bases). This CDR3 spans 13 amino acids. V lost 6 bases, J lost 6 bases, and 11 bases lay in between. Germline V CDR1 and CDR2: SGHTA, FQGNSA. The CDR3 sequence: CASSTGFPGELFF. The CDR3 DNA reads TGTGCCAGCAGTACAGGGTTCCCCGGGGAGCTGTTTTTT.

The V gene is TRBV5-1, the J gene TRBJ2-3; 10 nucleotides match TRBD1. Germline CDR1 reads SGHRS; CDR2 reads YFSETQ. The CDR3 is 15 residues long. J gave up 3 bases and V 2 bases, and 3 bases lay outside the gene matches. In DNA, the CDR3 is TGCGCCAGCAGCTTACGGACAGGGGGAACAGATACGCAGTATTTT. Its protein product is CASSLRTGGTDTQYF.

The chain is built from TRBV6-5 and TRBJ1-3; D might be TRBD1 (6 bases). Trimming shortened V by 5 bases and J by 3 bases, and 14 bases separated the two germline ends. Germline V gives CDR1 MNHEY, CDR2 SVGAGI. CDR3 length equals 15 residues. The CDR3 spells CASSPNRVDGNTIYF. CDR3 DNA: TGTGCCAGCAGTCCAAACAGGGTTGATGGAAACACCATATATTTT.

The chain is built from TRBV19 and TRBJ1-4; no clear D gene. Per germline, CDR1 LNHDA and CDR2 SQIVND (reference sequence). The CDR3 runs 15 residues. The V end was cut by 1 base, the J end by 0 bases, with 6 bases between. Here the CDR3 reads CASSIGAATNEKLFF. DNA of the CDR3: TGTGCCAGTAGTATAGGGGCAGCAACTAATGAAAAACTGTTTTTT.

In its sample, this clone was seen once. The J gene is TRBJ1-1, the V gene TRBV28; D is perhaps TRBD1 (5 bases). Trimming took 11 bases from V and 5 from J, leaving 18 bases between them. The V gene's germline CDR1 is MDHEN and CDR2 SYDVKM. The CDR3 extends over 13 amino acids. The CDR3 DNA follows: TGTGCCGCGGGGGGGTCCTGGGGAACTGAAGCTTTCTTT. Its protein product is CAAGGSWGTEAFF.

This clone was seen a handful of times. CDR3 sequence: CASSPGGGAPYGYTF. In nucleotides, the CDR3 is TGTGCCAGCAGTCCGGGAGGGGGCGCCCCCTATGGCTACACCTTC. The V call is TRBV28, the J call TRBJ1-2, with 7 bases aligning to TRBD1. V lost 5 bases, J lost 4 bases, and 10 bases stayed unmatched. The CDR3 sequence is 15 residues long. Germline values: CDR1 MDHEN, CDR2 SYDVKM.